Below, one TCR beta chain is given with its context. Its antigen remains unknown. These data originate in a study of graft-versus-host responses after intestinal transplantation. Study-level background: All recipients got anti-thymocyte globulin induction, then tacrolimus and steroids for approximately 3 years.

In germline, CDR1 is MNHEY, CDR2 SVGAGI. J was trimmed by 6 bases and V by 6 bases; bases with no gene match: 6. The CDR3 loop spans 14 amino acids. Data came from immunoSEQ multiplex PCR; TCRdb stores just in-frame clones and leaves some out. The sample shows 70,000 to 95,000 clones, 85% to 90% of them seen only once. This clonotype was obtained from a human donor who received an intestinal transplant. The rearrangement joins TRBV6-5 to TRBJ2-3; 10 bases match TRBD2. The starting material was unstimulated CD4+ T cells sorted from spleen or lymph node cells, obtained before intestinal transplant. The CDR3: CASREGLATDTQYF. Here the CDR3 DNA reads TGTGCCAGCAGAGAGGGACTAGCGACGGATACGCAGTATTTT.